The rows below give T cell receptor beta chains drawn from one sample of a study of post-analysis software for immune sequencing data. TCRdb ran MiXCR on the PCR reads and lists one entry per CDR3 protein. Of around 770,000 distinct CDR3 sequences in the sample, roughly 46% are singletons; the top ten hold 4.9%. Sequencing was done on a sample of blood. These receptors all stem from a girl under 18 with multiple sclerosis. The CDR3 runs from the conserved cysteine through the conserved F or W. The order of the fields is clone size, CDR3 length, J gene, V gene, D gene, CDR3 DNA, CDR3 protein. The D gene is left open where the match is weak. Only part of the rows carry a size: once, few, many, or a class if the clone is expanded.

NA,14,TRBJ2-5,TRBV7-2,NA,TGTGCCAGCAGCCCTACGTGGGGAGGAGAGACCCAGTACTTC,CASSPTWGGETQYF
few,17,TRBJ2-1,TRBV5-6,TRBD2,TGTGCCAGCAGCACGGCTAGCGGGAGGGCCAATAGCGATGAGCAGTTCTTC,CASSTASGRANSDEQFF
once,15,TRBJ2-1,TRBV18,TRBD2,TGTGCCAGCTCTACGACTAGCGGGGGTTACAATGAGCAGTTCTTC,CASSTTSGGYNEQFF
NA,15,TRBJ2-7,TRBV27,TRBD1,TGTGCCAGCAGTCCCCGCCGGACAGGGGTCTACGAGCAGTACTTC,CASSPRRTGVYEQYF
few,15,TRBJ2-5,TRBV4-1,NA,TGCGCCAGCAGCCCACGACAGGAAAAGCAAGAGACCCAGTACTTC,CASSPRQEKQETQYF
few,17,TRBJ2-3,TRBV28,TRBD2,TGTGCCAGCGCCTCCCGGTCTAGCGGGAATCCAACAGATACGCAGTATTTT,CASASRSSGNPTDTQYF
NA,15,TRBJ2-3,TRBV9,NA,TGTGCCAGCAGCGTAATCCCTACGGGGTCAGATACGCAGTATTTT,CASSVIPTGSDTQYF
NA,13,TRBJ2-7,TRBV29-1,NA,TGCAGCGTTGCATCCGGGACACTGGACGAGCAGTACTTC,CSVASGTLDEQYF
NA,14,TRBJ1-1,TRBV6-5,NA,TGTGCCAGCAAGAACACGGTCGCGAACACTGAAGCTTTCTTT,CASKNTVANTEAFF
NA,17,TRBJ2-1,TRBV20-1,TRBD2,TGCAGTGCTAGGGGCGGGGGGCCGGTGGGGTCCAGCAATGAGCAGTTCTTC,CSARGGGPVGSSNEQFF
few,13,TRBJ2-7,TRBV18,NA,TGTGCCAGCTCACCACAGCCCTCCTACGAGCAGTACTTC,CASSPQPSYEQYF
NA,15,TRBJ2-3,TRBV2,NA,TGTGCCAGCAGCCTTAGGACTGCGGGCACAGATACGCAGTATTTT,CASSLRTAGTDTQYF
NA,13,TRBJ2-1,TRBV29-1,NA,TGCAGCGCCGGGACGCCTGCCCTCCCCGAGCAGTTCTTC,CSAGTPALPEQFF
NA,16,TRBJ2-5,TRBV7-9,NA,TGTGCCAGCAGCTCCCTGTTGGGGTCCCTCCAAGAGACCCAGTACTTC,CASSSLLGSLQETQYF
NA,15,TRBJ2-5,TRBV4-3,NA,TGCGCCAGCAGCCAAGAGCTCCGGTCGGGAGAGACCCAGTACTTC,CASSQELRSGETQYF
NA,17,TRBJ2-3,TRBV20-1,TRBD2,TGCAGTGCTAGAGATAAGAACGCTAGCGGGAGGGGAGATACGCAGTATTTT,CSARDKNASGRGDTQYF
NA,15,TRBJ2-7,TRBV7-6,TRBD1,TGTGCCAGCAGCTTAGAGACAGGGTCCCCTAACGAGCAGTACTTC,CASSLETGSPNEQYF
few,15,TRBJ2-3,TRBV12-5,TRBD2,TGTGCTAGTGGTCTGACTAGCGGGAGGGCGGATACGCAGTATTTT,CASGLTSGRADTQYF
few,17,TRBJ2-5,TRBV6-2/TRBV6-3,TRBD2,TGTGCCAGCACCCCCAGGTTGGGACTAGCAACCCAAGAGACCCAGTACTTC,CASTPRLGLATQETQYF
NA,14,TRBJ2-1,TRBV7-9,NA,TGTGCCAGCAGCTTAAGTCAGAGTAACAATGAGCAGTTCTTC,CASSLSQSNNEQFF
NA,16,TRBJ2-7,TRBV27,TRBD1,TGTGCCAGCAGGGGACGGCCGGGACAGGGGACATGCGAGCAGTACTTC,CASRGRPGQGTCEQYF
NA,16,TRBJ2-3,TRBV7-2,TRBD2,TGTGCCAGCAGCTCCTCGTCTGGGAGGGTCACAGATACGCAGTATTTT,CASSSSSGRVTDTQYF
NA,15,TRBJ2-1,TRBV7-9,NA,TGTGCCAGCAGCTTCTGGGCAGGAACAAACAATGAGCAGTTCTTC,CASSFWAGTNNEQFF
NA,15,TRBJ2-5,TRBV7-2,TRBD1,TGTGCCAGCAGCCACGGCTTCACAGGGGGCAAGACCCAGTACTTC,CASSHGFTGGKTQYF
NA,16,TRBJ2-7,TRBV7-6,TRBD1,TGTGCCAGCAGCTTAGCGATCGGGACAGGGGTCGAGGAGCAGTACTTC,CASSLAIGTGVEEQYF
NA,16,TRBJ2-7,TRBV6-5,NA,TGTGCCAGCAGTTACTCGTTTCAGTTAAGCTCCTACGAGCAGTACTTC,CASSYSFQLSSYEQYF
few,14,TRBJ2-7,TRBV20-1,TRBD2,TGCAGTGCTAGAGATTTAGGGCGGGGGGGAGAGCAGTACTTC,CSARDLGRGGEQYF
NA,14,TRBJ2-4,TRBV12-3/TRBV12-4,NA,TGTGCCAGCAGTTTTAGGCTCGACGGGGTAGAGCAGTACTTC,CASSFRLDGVEQYF
few,16,TRBJ2-5,TRBV6-1,TRBD2,TGTGCCAGCAGTGCCGGGGGACTAGCGCGCGGAGAGACCCAGTACTTC,CASSAGGLARGETQYF
NA,13,TRBJ2-3,TRBV11-1,TRBD2,TGTGCCAGCAGCGAGCGGGAGGCAGATACGCAGTATTTT,CASSEREADTQYF
NA,16,TRBJ1-4,TRBV5-1,TRBD1,TGCGCCAGCAGCGACCGGGACAGGGAAGGGGCGGAAAAACTGTTTTTT,CASSDRDREGAEKLFF
few,14,TRBJ2-4,TRBV3-1,TRBD2,TGTGCCAGCAGCCGACTAGCGGGAGGAAACATTCAGTACTTC,CASSRLAGGNIQYF
few,14,TRBJ2-7,TRBV5-1,NA,TGCGCCAGCAGCTTTGCGGGGAGCTCCTACGAGCAGTACTTC,CASSFAGSSYEQYF
NA,16,TRBJ1-1,TRBV7-2,TRBD1,TGTGCCAGCAGCTTATTCCCGACAGGGGAAGGCACTGAAGCTTTCTTT,CASSLFPTGEGTEAFF
NA,16,TRBJ2-7,TRBV20-1,NA,TGCAGTGCCCCGGTGGGGGGAGCTCCGATGAGGGACGAGCAGTACTTC,CSAPVGGAPMRDEQYF